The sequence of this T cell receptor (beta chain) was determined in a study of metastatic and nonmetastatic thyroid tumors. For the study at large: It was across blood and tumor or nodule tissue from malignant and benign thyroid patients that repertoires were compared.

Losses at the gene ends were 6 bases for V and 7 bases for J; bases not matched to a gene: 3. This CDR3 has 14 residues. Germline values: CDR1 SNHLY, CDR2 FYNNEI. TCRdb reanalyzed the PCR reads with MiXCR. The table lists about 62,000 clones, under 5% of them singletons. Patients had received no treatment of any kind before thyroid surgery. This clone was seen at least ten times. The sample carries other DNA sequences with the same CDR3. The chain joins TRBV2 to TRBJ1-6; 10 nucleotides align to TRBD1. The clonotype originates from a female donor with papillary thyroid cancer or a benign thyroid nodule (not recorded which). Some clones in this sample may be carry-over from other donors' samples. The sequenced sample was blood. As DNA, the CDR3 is TGTGCCAGCAGAGACAGGGGGCAGAATTCACCCCTCCACTTT. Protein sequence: CASRDRGQNSPLHF. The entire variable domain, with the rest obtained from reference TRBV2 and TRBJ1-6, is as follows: EPEVTQTPSHQVTQMGQEVILRCVPISNHLYFYWYRQILGQKVEFLVSFYNNEISEKSEIFDDQFSVERPDGSNFTLKIRSTKLEDSAMYFCASRDRGQNSPLHFGNGTRLTVT.